The rows below give T cell receptor beta chains drawn from one sample of a study of blood T cells in healthy people across ages. TCRdb ran MiXCR on the 5' RACE reads and lists one entry per CDR3 protein. The sample consists of 1,500,000 or so distinct CDR3 sequences, under 55% of them appearing once. Sequencing input: blood. The source is a woman under 30 in good health. Both conserved end residues are part of each CDR3.

j_gene	v_gene	CDR3aa
TRBJ2-2	TRBV6-2/TRBV6-3	CASTSRRTGLVGELFF
TRBJ2-3	TRBV29-1	CSVVGSHTDTQYF
TRBJ2-4	TRBV7-2	CASSLAGSKNIQYF
TRBJ2-2	TRBV15	CATSKLARNTGELFF
TRBJ1-2	TRBV12-3/TRBV12-4	CASSPGQGRANYGYTF
TRBJ1-3	TRBV12-3/TRBV12-4	CASSLSGQNSGNTIYF
TRBJ2-3	TRBV20-1	CSAGEGLAITDTQYF
TRBJ2-3	TRBV6-2/TRBV6-3	CASKQVKDTQYF
TRBJ2-1	TRBV2	CASSGGVLSYNEQFF
TRBJ1-2	TRBV9	CASSVYGTGADGYTF
TRBJ2-2	TRBV12-5	CASGLHDKGNGELFF
TRBJ2-7	TRBV19	CATRSDSKGDTQYF
TRBJ2-5	TRBV28	CASRPGTGQETKYF
TRBJ1-5	TRBV12-5	CASGLVSGYSNQPQHF
TRBJ2-1	TRBV15	CATRTPTGVDYNEQFF
TRBJ1-2	TRBV6-5	CASSYSHLGFIYGYTF
TRBJ2-1	TRBV7-2	CASNTYRGNEQFF